Sequencing of this T cell receptor (beta chain) was carried out in a study of T cells in Graves' hyperthyroidism and ophthalmopathy. Regions amplified from RNA transcripts were the TCR beta CDR3 regions. TCR CDR3 underwent first-round RT-PCR with the HTBI primer set. From the multiplex PCR reads, TCRdb called clonotypes with MiXCR, one entry per CDR3 protein. The data hold 550,000 to 800,000 distinct CDR3 sequences, with about 18% observed a single time. Researchers defined stable Graves' hyperthyroidism as no ophthalmopathy progression within 18 months. The patients, who ranged from 18 to 65 in age, presented with newly diagnosed hyperthyroidism lasting under 2 months. Points on this clonotype: A much larger clone sits a single nucleotide away, making a read error possible.

The CDR3 runs 14 residues. Germline CDR1 MNHEY, CDR2 SMNVEV (reference sequence). The receptor's source is a man aged 50-60 years with Graves' hyperthyroidism. The chain couples TRBV27 to TRBJ2-1; TRBD1 agrees at 9 bases. The J call could be wrong; TRBJ2-7 is a better fit for the DNA end. The sequenced sample consisted of blood. The CDR3 region has the DNA TGTGCCAGCAGTTTCGGGACAGGGATAAATGAGCAGTACTTC. Its translation is CASSFGTGINEQYF.